The entry that follows covers one TCR beta chain sequence. The assay was immunoSEQ multiplex PCR, and TCRdb's table has in-frame clones only and misses some. The table lists about 73,000 clones, roughly 92% of them singletons. The source of the sample is a study of T cell changes during pregnancy in multiple sclerosis. The sequence was collected from a female donor in good health, enrolled as a control in a pregnancy study. Material: peripheral blood, obtained in the third trimester of pregnancy.

CDR3 loop: CASSQVMRTGGNQPQHF. The CDR3 DNA reads as TGTGCCAGCAGCCAAGTGATGCGGACAGGGGGCAATCAGCCCCAGCATTTT. The rearrangement uses TRBV14 and TRBJ1-5; 9 positions agree with TRBD1. Germline V lookup: CDR1 SGHDN, CDR2 FVKESK. The CDR3 has 17 residues. V lost 1 base to trimming and J lost 2 bases; unmatched junction nucleotides: 6.